This T cell receptor (beta chain) is drawn from a study of blood T cell repertoires in COVID-19. The germline CDR1 and CDR2 sequences are MNHEY and SMNVEV (reference sequence). V gave up 8 bases and J gave up 7 bases; unmatched junction bases: 17. This CDR3 has 17 residues. Cohort assignment relied on participant-reported clinical history. Under the authors' procedure: Reference gene primer amplification yielded estimated nucleated cell counts. Clones were sequenced by immunoSEQ multiplex PCR, and TCRdb holds only the in-frame ones, with some missing. V and J calls and clone size are given by that table; D and trimming were obtained from the DNA. The table includes over 200,000 clones, roughly nine tenths detected once.

The chain combines TRBV27 with TRBJ1-4, with 9 bases that match TRBD1. This TCR derives from a man aged 25 to 40 who had recovered from COVID-19. Sequenced input: PBMCs or T cells enriched from blood (not recorded which). CDR3 in DNA: TGTGCCAGCCCTCCACCAACCGAACAGGGGGCGGTTGAAAAACTGTTTTTT. This encodes CASPPPTEQGAVEKLFF.